The entry below gives a single T cell receptor beta chain sequence along with its context. The data were taken from a study of OX40 agonist ivuxolimab in advanced cancers. About the research overall: Administration of intravenous ivuxolimab to patients occurred every 2 weeks at 0.01 to 10 mg/kg.

CDR3 length: 12 amino acids. Trimming took off 1 base at V and 6 bases at J, with 9 bases between the two ends. Germline lookup yields CDR1 GTSNPN and CDR2 SVGIG (reference sequence). Clones were sequenced by immunoSEQ multiplex PCR, and TCRdb holds only the in-frame ones, with some missing. The table shows about 69,000 clones, with approximately 91% occurring only once. This TCR was recovered from an adult with an advanced solid tumor such as melanoma, head and neck, liver or kidney cancer. This material consisted of CD4+ or CD8+ T cells sorted from blood, taken in a trial of the OX40 agonist ivuxolimab. The chain carries TRBV30 and TRBJ1-2, with D tentatively TRBD1 (5 bases). The CDR3 region is CAWSASGDGYTF. For the CDR3, the DNA is TGTGCCTGGAGTGCCTCGGGGGATGGCTACACCTTC.